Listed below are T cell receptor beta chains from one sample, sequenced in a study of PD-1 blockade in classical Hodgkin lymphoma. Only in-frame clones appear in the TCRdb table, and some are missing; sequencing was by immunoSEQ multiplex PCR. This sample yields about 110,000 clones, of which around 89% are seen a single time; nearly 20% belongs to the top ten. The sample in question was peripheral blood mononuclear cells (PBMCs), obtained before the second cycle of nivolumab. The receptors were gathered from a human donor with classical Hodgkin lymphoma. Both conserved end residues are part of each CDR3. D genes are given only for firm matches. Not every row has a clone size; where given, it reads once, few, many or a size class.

TGTGCCAGCAGCGACCGATGGGGGTTTTCGGCCAATGAGCAGTTCTTC	CASSDRWGFSANEQFF	TRBJ2-1	-	TRBV7-2	-
TGTGCCAGCAGAGAGCAGCCGAACTATGGCTACACCTTC	CASREQPNYGYTF	TRBJ1-2	-	TRBV6-1	-
TGTGCCAGCAGCTTGTGGGGGGCTGGTGAAAAACTGTTTTTT	CASSLWGAGEKLFF	TRBJ1-4	-	TRBV5-6	-
TGTGCCAGCTCACCACCCGTATACAATGAGCAGTTCTTC	CASSPPVYNEQFF	TRBJ2-1	-	TRBV18	-
TGTGCCAGCAGTCCTATACTAGCGGGAGCGTTAGGCACAGATACGCAGTATTTT	CASSPILAGALGTDTQYF	TRBJ2-3	-	TRBV27	TRBD2
TGCGCCAGCACCTCCGGGGGGCTCACTGAAGCTTTCTTT	CASTSGGLTEAFF	TRBJ1-1	-	TRBV5-1	-
TGTGCCAGCAGTTGGGGATCTGGGGCCAACGTCCTGACTTTC	CASSWGSGANVLTF	TRBJ2-6	-	TRBV6-5	-
TGTGCCAGCAGCCAAGCCGGGACTAGCGGGAATGCTGAGCAGTTCTTC	CASSQAGTSGNAEQFF	TRBJ2-1	-	TRBV4-2	TRBD2
TGTGCCAGCAGCCCAGGGGGCGGTAGACTGGGCTACACCTTC	CASSPGGGRLGYTF	TRBJ1-2	once	TRBV6-5	TRBD1
TGTGCCAGCAACCCAAGACAGGGTGGAACAGATACGCAGTATTTT	CASNPRQGGTDTQYF	TRBJ2-3	-	TRBV6-5	TRBD1
TGTGCCTGGGGTAGCTTCTACGAGCAGTACTTC	CAWGSFYEQYF	TRBJ2-7	-	TRBV30	-
TGTGCCAGCATTCAGGACCGAGATCAGCCCCAGCATTTT	CASIQDRDQPQHF	TRBJ1-5	once	TRBV2	-
TGTGCCAGCAGCTTAGGATTCAATCAGCCCCAGCATTTT	CASSLGFNQPQHF	TRBJ1-5	-	TRBV7-6	-
TGTGCCAGCAGCCAAGACGACAGTGTGGGATACGAGCAGTACTTC	CASSQDDSVGYEQYF	TRBJ2-7	-	TRBV4-2	-
TGTGCCAGCAGGGCCGGGCCGCCGGGGAATCAGCCCCAGCATTTT	CASRAGPPGNQPQHF	TRBJ1-5	-	TRBV6-1	-